The 2 T cell receptor beta chains reported below all come from one sample, sequenced in a study of blood T cell repertoires in COVID-19. Libraries were prepared by immunoSEQ multiplex PCR; TCRdb keeps only in-frame clonotypes and omits some of them. The sample lists 400,000 to 550,000 clones; around nine tenths were seen once. The sample was peripheral blood. The source is a woman in her 30s with acute or convalescent COVID-19.

The rearrangement joins TRBV28 to TRBJ1-3; no clear D. Germline CDR1 is MDHEN and CDR2 is SYDVKM. V lost 0 bases, J lost 1 base, and 10 bases lay in between. CDR3 length equals 16 residues. The CDR3 bases are TGTGCCAGCAGTTTATGGAGGAGGCCTTCTGGAAACACCATATATTTT. It specifies CASSLWRRPSGNTIYF.

This clone appeared a few times. The V gene is TRBV2, the J gene TRBJ1-1, with 8 nucleotides matching TRBD1. V trimming: 6 bases; J trimming: 3 bases; junction bases outside the gene matches: 6. The germline V gene has CDR1 SNHLY and CDR2 FYNNEI. The CDR3 runs to 14 residues. The CDR3: CASRPDRGHTEAFF. The CDR3, as DNA: TGTGCCAGCAGGCCAGACAGGGGCCACACTGAAGCTTTCTTT.